This T cell receptor (beta chain) derives from a study of vaccination and CD4 T cells after COVID-19. On the study more broadly: A median of approximately 100 days (range 35 to 161) separated diagnosis from post-COVID sampling. Samples from three convalescent patients were taken at day 14 and days 161 to 241 post-vaccination.

Time point in this sample: late sampling 161 to 241 days after vaccination in three convalescent patients. MiXCR was run by TCRdb on the PCR reads, yielding one entry per CDR3 protein. This sample yields some 40,000 distinct CDR3 sequences, of which 35% to 40% are seen a single time; 5.8% belongs to the top ten. Trimming removed 4 bases from V and 3 bases from J; junction bases left unmatched: 8. Germline assignment: CDR1 MNHNS and CDR2 SASEGT. CDR3 length: 15 amino acids. Study-wide points: Convalescent patients displayed a median about 86% of reactive clones emerging only post-vaccination. It was found that, in convalescent patients, 304 of 307 vaccine-specific clones were spike mono-reactive.

There are a few counts of this clonotype. What it binds is not known. This rearrangement joins TRBV6-1 to TRBJ2-7, with 8 bases fitting TRBD2. The sequence was obtained from a human donor who had recovered from COVID-19. The sequenced sample was CD4+ T cells from blood, obtained about 7 months after SARS-CoV-2 vaccination. The DNA for the CDR3 is TGTGCCAGCAGTGGGGTACTAGCGGACAACTACGAGCAGTACTTC. This translates into CASSGVLADNYEQYF.